These 15 T cell receptor beta chains share one sample of origin, sequenced in a study of cytomegalovirus exposure and HLA in healthy donors. The PCR was carried out with 60 Vbeta primers and 13 Jbeta primers. TCRdb's copy holds only in-frame clones and misses some; the assay was immunoSEQ multiplex PCR. This sample carries about 150,000 clones, around 72% of them seen once, and the ten largest clones take 2% to 2.5%. The material sequenced was PBMCs. The receptors originated from a man in his forties in good health and CMV-seronegative.

The CDR3 DNA reads as TGTGCCAGCAGCCCGGGGACTAGCGTCTACAATGAGCAGTTCTTC. It yields the protein CASSPGTSVYNEQFF. The chain has TRBV5-4 and TRBJ2-1; 10 nucleotides line up with TRBD2. This CDR3 spans 15 amino acids. Germline loops: CDR1 SGHNT, CDR2 YYREEE (reference sequence). The trim removed 4 bases at V and 3 bases at J, leaving 4 bases unmatched. The complete variable domain, with remaining parts taken from reference TRBV5-4 and TRBJ2-1, reads ETGVTQSPTHLIKTRGQQVTLRCSSQSGHNTVSWYQQALGQGPQFIFQYYREEENGRGNFPPRFSGLQFPNYSSELNVNALELDDSALYLCASSPGTSVYNEQFFGPGTRLTVL.

The rearrangement uses TRBV5-1 and TRBJ2-5; 10 positions agree with TRBD1. CDR1 and CDR2 from the germline V gene are SGHRS and YFSETQ. Losses at the gene ends were 4 bases for V and 5 bases for J; bases not matched to a gene: 11. The length of the CDR3 is 16 residues. The CDR3: CASSHTGTGAGETQYF. As DNA, the CDR3 is TGCGCCAGCAGCCACACCGGGACAGGGGCTGGGGAGACCCAGTACTTC.

The chain links TRBV2 to TRBJ2-7, with TRBD2 matching over 9 bases. Trimming at V came to 8 bases and at J to 5 bases, leaving 25 bases not matched to a gene. This CDR3 region has 19 residues. Germline V gene data show CDR1 as SNHLY and CDR2 as FYNNEI. CDR3 in amino acids: CASRSSSVAGREGRHEQYF. CDR3 nucleotides: TGTGCCAGCCGGAGCTCTAGCGTAGCCGGGCGGGAGGGCCGCCACGAGCAGTACTTC.

In DNA, the CDR3 is TGTGCCAGTAGTATTAGCGGGGGGCGGGTTGAGCAGTTCTTC. Translating gives CASSISGGRVEQFF. The chain recombines TRBV19 with TRBJ2-1, with TRBD2 matching over 10 bases. Unmatched junction bases numbered 5, after V lost 3 bases and J lost 9 bases. CDR3 size: 14 residues. The germline gives CDR1 LNHDA, CDR2 SQIVND (reference sequence).

This chain connects TRBV28 to TRBJ1-1, with 7 nucleotides matching TRBD1. Trimming removed 5 bases from V and 5 bases from J; junction bases left unmatched: 8. Germline V lookup: CDR1 MDHEN, CDR2 SYDVKM. This CDR3 has 14 amino acids. The CDR3 region is CASSGTVSRTEAFF. The CDR3 region has the DNA TGTGCCAGCAGTGGGACAGTCTCACGTACTGAAGCTTTCTTT.

The CDR3 sequence: CASSSGNEQFF. CDR3 nucleotides: TGTGCCAGCAGTTCGGGCAATGAGCAGTTCTTC. V gene TRBV6-6 combines with J gene TRBJ2-1; D is ambiguous. The V and J ends lost 4 bases and 6 bases respectively, with 4 bases between them. CDR3 length: 11 residues. CDR1 is MNHNY, CDR2 SVGAGI, per germline (reference sequence).

The chain recombines TRBV6-1 with TRBJ1-1; 9 bases align to TRBD1. V lost 7 bases to trimming and J lost 3 bases; unmatched junction nucleotides: 9. CDR3 length: 15 residues. The germline V gene has CDR1 MNHNS and CDR2 SASEGT. In DNA, the CDR3 is TGTGCCAGCACCTCAACAGGGGGCCTCGACACTGAAGCTTTCTTT. Protein: CASTSTGGLDTEAFF.

The V call is TRBV6-6, the J call TRBJ1-2; unclear D gene. V was trimmed by 6 bases and J by 4 bases, leaving 9 bases between them. CDR1 MNHNY and CDR2 SVGAGI come from the germline V gene (reference sequence). CDR3 length: 12 amino acids. CDR3 in amino acids: CASSQVLYGYTF. The DNA for the CDR3 is TGTGCCAGCAGCCAGGTGCTCTATGGCTACACCTTC.

The chain carries TRBV9 and TRBJ2-7; 9 positions match TRBD1. The CDR3 covers 16 residues. The V gene's germline CDR1 is SGDLS and CDR2 YYNGEE. J was trimmed by 7 bases and V by 4 bases; bases with no gene match: 15. The CDR3 loop reads CASSTTSGQGTGEQYF. The CDR3 DNA reads as TGTGCCAGCAGCACCACCTCGGGACAGGGAACGGGAGAGCAGTACTTC.

Points on this clone: The sample carries other DNA sequences with the same CDR3. This chain links TRBV9 with TRBJ2-7; a weak D match, TRBD1 (6 bases). Between the trimmed V and J ends, which lost 0 bases and 6 bases, there was a span of 7 bases. Germline V gene lookup returns CDR1 SGDLS and CDR2 YYNGEE. The CDR3 spans 12 residues. The CDR3 nucleotides read TGTGCCAGCAGCGTAGGAGGGGGCGAGCAGTACTTC. Encoded protein: CASSVGGGEQYF.

The chain combines TRBV2 with TRBJ1-1; 9 positions match TRBD1. CDR1 and CDR2 (germline): SNHLY, FYNNEI. Trimming removed 6 bases from V and 1 base from J; junction bases left unmatched: 6. The CDR3 spans 15 residues. The CDR3 DNA is TGTGCCAGCAGAGTCGGGACAGGGCGGAACACTGAAGCTTTCTTT. This encodes CASRVGTGRNTEAFF.

In its sample, this clone was seen a few times. V usage is TRBV25-1 and J usage is TRBJ2-7; 11 nucleotides line up with TRBD2. CDR1 is MGHDK, CDR2 SYGVNS, per germline. The length of the CDR3 is 15 residues. J lost 0 bases, V lost 5 bases, and 3 bases had no gene match. The CDR3 coding sequence is TGTGCCAGCAGTTTAGCGGGAGGGAGCTCCTACGAGCAGTACTTC. The encoded protein is CASSLAGGSSYEQYF.

This chain uses TRBV9 with TRBJ2-7, with D tentatively TRBD1 (6 bases). With 4 bases removed from V and 2 bases from J, the gap between germline ends came to 10 bases. From germline, CDR1 is SGDLS and CDR2 YYNGEE. The CDR3 runs to 13 residues. CDR3 loop: CASSPGDTYEQYF. CDR3 DNA sequence: TGTGCCAGCAGCCCAGGGGACACCTACGAGCAGTACTTC.

This sequence joins TRBV15 and TRBJ1-2; possibly TRBD1 for D (5 bases). The ends were cut back, 0 bases at V and 8 bases at J, with 13 bases in the middle. This CDR3 has 14 amino acids. Germline V gene lookup returns CDR1 LNHNV and CDR2 YYDKDF (reference sequence). This CDR3 reads CATSRDRVKVGYTF. CDR3 sequence (DNA): TGTGCCACCAGCAGAGACAGGGTCAAAGTGGGCTACACCTTC.

V gene TRBV4-1 combines with J gene TRBJ2-3; TRBD1 matches 10 bases. Germline values: CDR1 MGHRA, CDR2 YSYEKL. The length of the CDR3 is 18 residues. V dropped 1 base and J dropped 4; count of bases not matched to a gene: 11. The CDR3 spells CASSQGAARQGAADTQYF. Here the CDR3 DNA reads TGCGCCAGCAGCCAAGGGGCGGCGCGACAGGGGGCCGCAGATACGCAGTATTTT.